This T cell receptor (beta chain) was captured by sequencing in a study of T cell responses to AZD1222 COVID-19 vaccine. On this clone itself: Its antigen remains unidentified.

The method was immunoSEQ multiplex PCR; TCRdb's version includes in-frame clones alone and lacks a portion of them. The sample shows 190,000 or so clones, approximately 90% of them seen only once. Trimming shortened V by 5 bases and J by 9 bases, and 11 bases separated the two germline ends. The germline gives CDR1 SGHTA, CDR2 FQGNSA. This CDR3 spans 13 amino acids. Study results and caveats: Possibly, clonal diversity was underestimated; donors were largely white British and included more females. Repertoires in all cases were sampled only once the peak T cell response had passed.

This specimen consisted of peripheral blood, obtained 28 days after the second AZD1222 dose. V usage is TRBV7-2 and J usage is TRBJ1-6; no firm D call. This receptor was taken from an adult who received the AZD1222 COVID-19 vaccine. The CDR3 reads CASSHYVSSPLHF. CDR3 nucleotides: TGTGCCAGCAGCCACTACGTGAGTTCACCCCTCCACTTT.